The source of this T cell receptor (beta chain) is a study of CD8+ T cells in alopecia areata. About the study: Treated patients swallowed 5 to 10 mg of oral tofacitinib twice daily.

After isolation, RNA underwent reverse transcription to generate cDNA as the sequencing template. Measured with immunoSEQ multiplex PCR; TCRdb has only the in-frame clones, and not every one. The sample has some 170,000 clones, less than 80% seen once; the top ten hold 10% to 12%. For this clone: Its antigen is not known.

This CDR3 contains 16 residues. Germline CDR1 reads SGHDT; CDR2 reads YYEEEE. V was shortened by 0 bases and J by 5 bases, with 17 bases between the two germline ends. PBMCs yielded sorted CD4+ and CD8+ T cells. Overall study results and limits: Shared TCR sequences were less clear between patients than in mice, possibly partly from HLA diversity.

Sequenced material: CD8+ T cells sorted from blood, taken at week 0. The TCR was taken from a human donor with alopecia areata. The chain has TRBV5-6 and TRBJ1-2, with D maybe TRBD1 (5 bases). The CDR3 loop reads CASSLGFGALGYGYTF. CDR3 DNA sequence: TGTGCCAGCAGCTTGGGGTTTGGGGCTCTCGGGTATGGCTACACCTTC.